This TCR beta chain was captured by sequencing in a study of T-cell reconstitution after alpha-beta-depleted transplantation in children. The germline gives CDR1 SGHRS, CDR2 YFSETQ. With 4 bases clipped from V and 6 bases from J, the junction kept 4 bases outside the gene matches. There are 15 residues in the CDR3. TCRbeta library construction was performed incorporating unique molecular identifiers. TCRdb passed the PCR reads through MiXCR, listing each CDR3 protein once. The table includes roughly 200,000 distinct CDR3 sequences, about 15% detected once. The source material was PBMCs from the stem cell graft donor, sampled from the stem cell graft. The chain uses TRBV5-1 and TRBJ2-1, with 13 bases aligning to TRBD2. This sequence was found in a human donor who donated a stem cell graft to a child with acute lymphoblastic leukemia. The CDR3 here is CASSATSGRSNEQFF. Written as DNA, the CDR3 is TGCGCCAGCAGCGCGACTAGCGGGAGGTCCAATGAGCAGTTCTTC.